This is a list of T cell receptor beta chains from one sample in a study of shared clonotypes between healthy human individuals. Assay used: immunoSEQ multiplex PCR; TCRdb lists only in-frame clones, some missing. This table holds more than 900,000 clones, 75% to 80% found once. Material: memory CD4+ T cells from PBMCs. The receptors stem from a young man in good health. Some clones in this sample may be carry-over from other donors' samples. Both conserved end residues are part of each CDR3. A D gene is named only where the DNA matches it firmly. Rows may omit the clone size; those that give it use once, few, many or a size class.

>TRBV28|.|.|TRBJ1-5
CASGGPYSNQPQHF
TGTGCCAGCGGGGGTCCCTATAGCAATCAGCCCCAGCATTTT
>TRBV5-1|few|.|TRBJ2-3
CASSLGPGVLGDTQYF
TGCGCCAGCAGCTTGGGACCGGGAGTGTTGGGAGATACGCAGTATTTT
>TRBV19|once|TRBD2|TRBJ2-2
CASSIGTSGFLPAGTGELFF
TGTGCCAGTAGTATCGGGACTAGCGGGTTCCTTCCTGCCGGGACCGGGGAGCTGTTTTTT
>TRBV5-1|.|.|TRBJ2-7
CASSLGSPWEQYF
TGCGCCAGCAGCTTGGGGTCGCCGTGGGAGCAGTACTTC
>TRBV5-1|.|TRBD1|TRBJ2-1
CASSPAPGQLEQFF
TGCGCCAGCAGCCCCGCCCCGGGACAGCTTGAGCAGTTCTTC
>TRBV6-1|few|.|TRBJ2-7
CASRKDASYEQYF
TGTGCCAGCAGAAAGGACGCGTCCTACGAGCAGTACTTC
>TRBV30|few|TRBD1|TRBJ2-3
CAWSAGHKGADTQYF
TGTGCCTGGAGTGCCGGCCACAAGGGGGCCGATACGCAGTATTTT
>TRBV2|.|.|TRBJ2-1
CASSEQVVNEQFF
TGTGCCAGCAGTGAACAGGTTGTGAATGAGCAGTTCTTC
>TRBV19|.|TRBD1|TRBJ1-2
CASKRQGARNYGYTF
TGTGCCAGTAAAAGACAGGGGGCGCGTAACTATGGCTACACCTTC
>TRBV27|.|TRBD1|TRBJ1-5
CASSLQGVKGPQHF
TGTGCCAGCAGTTTGCAGGGGGTAAAAGGGCCCCAGCATTTT
>TRBV28|.|TRBD2|TRBJ2-5
CASSLSLWRLADPQETQYF
TGTGCCAGCAGTTTGTCTCTTTGGAGGCTAGCGGACCCCCAAGAGACCCAGTACTTC
>TRBV10-3|.|.|TRBJ2-5
CAISESPRETQYF
TGTGCCATCAGTGAGTCGCCCCGGGAGACCCAGTACTTC
>TRBV6-6|.|.|TRBJ1-5
CASSYSVSNQPQHF
TGTGCCAGCAGTTACTCAGTTAGCAATCAGCCCCAGCATTTT
>TRBV7-2|.|.|TRBJ2-2
CASSLSGRNTGELFF
TGTGCCAGCAGCCTGAGCGGTAGGAACACCGGGGAGCTGTTTTTT
>TRBV18|.|TRBD1|TRBJ2-7
CASSPQGAEQYF
TGTGCCAGCTCACCACAGGGGGCCGAGCAGTACTTC
>TRBV14|.|.|TRBJ1-1
CASSQNMNTEAFF
TGTGCCAGCAGCCAGAACATGAACACTGAAGCTTTCTTT
>TRBV7-9|.|.|TRBJ2-1
CASSPSGGEQFF
TGTGCCAGCAGCCCCAGCGGTGGTGAGCAGTTCTTC
>TRBV5-8|.|TRBD1|TRBJ2-5
CASSKGQGQETQYF
TGTGCCAGCAGCAAGGGACAGGGGCAGGAGACCCAGTACTTC
>TRBV5-1|.|.|TRBJ1-3
CASSLEGEDTIYF
TGCGCCAGCAGCTTGGAGGGGGAAGACACCATATATTTT
>TRBV7-8|.|.|TRBJ2-2
CASSLAGTKIGELFF
TGTGCCAGCAGCCTCGCCGGGACAAAGATCGGGGAGCTGTTTTTT
>TRBV5-8|.|.|TRBJ2-5
CASLKVSRRETQYF
TGTGCCAGCCTCAAGGTCAGCCGGAGGGAGACCCAGTACTTC
>TRBV2|.|.|TRBJ2-7
CATQQESTGGQYF
TGTGCCACCCAACAAGAATCCACCGGAGGGCAGTACTTC
>TRBV5-4|.|TRBD1|TRBJ1-2
CASSRQGQGAAGYTF
TGTGCCAGCAGTAGGCAGGGACAGGGGGCAGCTGGCTACACCTTC
>TRBV28|many|TRBD1|TRBJ1-1
CASSSTGMNTEAFF
TGTGCCAGCAGTTCGACAGGGATGAACACTGAAGCTTTCTTT
>TRBV7-6|.|.|TRBJ2-7
CASSLGALYYEQYF
TGTGCCAGCAGCTTAGGGGCCCTTTACTACGAGCAGTACTTC
>TRBV28|.|TRBD2|TRBJ2-5
CASSPPRGWETQYF
TGTGCCAGCAGTCCCCCGCGGGGGTGGGAGACCCAGTACTTC
>TRBV21-1|few|.|TRBJ2-7
CASASFWRATYEQYF
TGTGCCAGCGCTTCCTTCTGGCGGGCAACCTACGAGCAGTACTTC
>TRBV28|once|.|TRBJ1-1
CASSFGTNTEALF
TGTGCCAGCAGTTTTGGGACGAACACTGAAGCTCTCTTT
>TRBV5-4|.|TRBD2|TRBJ2-3
CASSPPGLLRDTQYF
TGTGCCAGCAGCCCACCGGGACTACTTCGGGATACGCAGTATTTT